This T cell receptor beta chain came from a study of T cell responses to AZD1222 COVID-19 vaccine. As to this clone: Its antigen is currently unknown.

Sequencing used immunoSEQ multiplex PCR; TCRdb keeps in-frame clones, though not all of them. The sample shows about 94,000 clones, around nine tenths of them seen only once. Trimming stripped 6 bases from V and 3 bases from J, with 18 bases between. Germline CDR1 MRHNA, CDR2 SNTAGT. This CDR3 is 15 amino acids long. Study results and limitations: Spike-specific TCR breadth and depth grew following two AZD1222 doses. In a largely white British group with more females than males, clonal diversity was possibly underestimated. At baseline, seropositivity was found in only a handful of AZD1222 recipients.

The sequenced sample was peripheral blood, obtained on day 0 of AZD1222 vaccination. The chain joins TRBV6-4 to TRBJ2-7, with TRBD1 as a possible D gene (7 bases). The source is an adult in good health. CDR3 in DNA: TGTGCCAGCAGCCCGAAGGCAGGGGGGAGCTACGAGCAGTACTTC. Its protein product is CASSPKAGGSYEQYF.